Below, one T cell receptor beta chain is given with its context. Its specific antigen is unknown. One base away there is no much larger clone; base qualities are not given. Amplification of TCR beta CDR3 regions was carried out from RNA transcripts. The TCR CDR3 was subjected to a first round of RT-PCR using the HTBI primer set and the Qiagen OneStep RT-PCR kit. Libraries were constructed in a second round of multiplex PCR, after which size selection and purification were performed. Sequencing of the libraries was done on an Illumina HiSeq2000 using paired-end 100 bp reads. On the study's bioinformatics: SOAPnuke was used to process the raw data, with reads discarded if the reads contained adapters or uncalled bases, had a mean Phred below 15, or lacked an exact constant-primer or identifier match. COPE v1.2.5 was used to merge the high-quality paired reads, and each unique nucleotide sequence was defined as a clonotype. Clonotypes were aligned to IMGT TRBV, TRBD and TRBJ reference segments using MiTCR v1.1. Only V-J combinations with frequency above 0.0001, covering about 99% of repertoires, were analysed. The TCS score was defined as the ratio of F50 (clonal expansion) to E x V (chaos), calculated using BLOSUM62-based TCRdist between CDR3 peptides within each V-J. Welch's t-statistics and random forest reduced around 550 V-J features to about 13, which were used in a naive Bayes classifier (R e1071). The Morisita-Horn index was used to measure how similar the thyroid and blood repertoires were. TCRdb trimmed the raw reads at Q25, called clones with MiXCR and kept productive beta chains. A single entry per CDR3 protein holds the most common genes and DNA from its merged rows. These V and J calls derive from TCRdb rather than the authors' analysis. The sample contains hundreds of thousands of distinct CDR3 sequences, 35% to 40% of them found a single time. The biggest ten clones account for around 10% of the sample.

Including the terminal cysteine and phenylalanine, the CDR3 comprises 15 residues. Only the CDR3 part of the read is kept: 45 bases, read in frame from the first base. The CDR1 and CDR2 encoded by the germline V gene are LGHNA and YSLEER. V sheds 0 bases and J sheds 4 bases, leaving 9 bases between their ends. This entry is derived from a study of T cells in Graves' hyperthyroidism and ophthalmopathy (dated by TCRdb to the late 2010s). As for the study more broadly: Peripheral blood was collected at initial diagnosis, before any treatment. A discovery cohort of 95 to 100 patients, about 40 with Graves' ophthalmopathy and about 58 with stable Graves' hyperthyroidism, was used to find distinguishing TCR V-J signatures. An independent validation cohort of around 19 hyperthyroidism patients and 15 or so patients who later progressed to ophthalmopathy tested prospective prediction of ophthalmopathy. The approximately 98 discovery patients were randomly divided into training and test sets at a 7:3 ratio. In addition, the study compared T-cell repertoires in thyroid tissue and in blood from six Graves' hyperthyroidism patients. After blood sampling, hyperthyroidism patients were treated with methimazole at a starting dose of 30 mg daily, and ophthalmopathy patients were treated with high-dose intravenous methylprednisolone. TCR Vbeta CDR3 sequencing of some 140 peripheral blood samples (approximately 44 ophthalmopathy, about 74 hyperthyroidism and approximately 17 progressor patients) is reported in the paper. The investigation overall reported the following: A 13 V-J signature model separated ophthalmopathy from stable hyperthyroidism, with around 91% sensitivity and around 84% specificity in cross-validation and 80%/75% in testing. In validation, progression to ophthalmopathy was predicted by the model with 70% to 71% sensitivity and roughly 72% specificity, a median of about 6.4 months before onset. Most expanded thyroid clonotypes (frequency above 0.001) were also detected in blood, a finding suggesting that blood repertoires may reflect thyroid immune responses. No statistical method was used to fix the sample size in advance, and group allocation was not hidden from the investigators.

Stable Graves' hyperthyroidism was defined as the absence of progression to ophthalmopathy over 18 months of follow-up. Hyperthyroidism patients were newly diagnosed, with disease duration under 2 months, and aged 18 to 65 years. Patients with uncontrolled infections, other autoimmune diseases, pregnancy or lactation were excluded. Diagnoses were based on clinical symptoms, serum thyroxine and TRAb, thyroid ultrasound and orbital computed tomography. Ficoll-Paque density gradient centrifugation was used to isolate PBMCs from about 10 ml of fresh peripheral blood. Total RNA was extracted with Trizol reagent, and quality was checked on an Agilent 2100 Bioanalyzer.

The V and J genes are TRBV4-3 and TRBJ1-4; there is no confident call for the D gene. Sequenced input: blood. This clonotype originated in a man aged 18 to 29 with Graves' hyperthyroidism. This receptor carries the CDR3 CASSQDPGFNEKLFF. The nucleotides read TGCGCCAGCAGCCAAGATCCGGGATTTAATGAAAAACTGTTTTTT.